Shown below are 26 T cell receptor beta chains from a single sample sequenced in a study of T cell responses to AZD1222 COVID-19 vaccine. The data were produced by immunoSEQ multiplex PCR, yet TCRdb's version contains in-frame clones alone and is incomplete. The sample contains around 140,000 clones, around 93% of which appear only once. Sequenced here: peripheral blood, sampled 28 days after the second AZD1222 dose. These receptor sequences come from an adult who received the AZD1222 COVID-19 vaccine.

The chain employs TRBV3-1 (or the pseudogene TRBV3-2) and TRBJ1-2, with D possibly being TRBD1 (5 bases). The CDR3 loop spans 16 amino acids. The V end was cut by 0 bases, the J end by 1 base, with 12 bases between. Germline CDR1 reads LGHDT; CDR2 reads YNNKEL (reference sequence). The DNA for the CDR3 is TGTGCCAGCAGCCAAGATCTGACAGCTGGTAACTATGGCTACACCTTC. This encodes CASSQDLTAGNYGYTF.

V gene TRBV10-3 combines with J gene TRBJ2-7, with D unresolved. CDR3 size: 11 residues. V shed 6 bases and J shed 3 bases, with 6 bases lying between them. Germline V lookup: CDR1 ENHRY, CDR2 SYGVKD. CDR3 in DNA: TGTGCCATCAGCGTGGGCTACGAGCAGTACTTC. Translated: CAISVGYEQYF.

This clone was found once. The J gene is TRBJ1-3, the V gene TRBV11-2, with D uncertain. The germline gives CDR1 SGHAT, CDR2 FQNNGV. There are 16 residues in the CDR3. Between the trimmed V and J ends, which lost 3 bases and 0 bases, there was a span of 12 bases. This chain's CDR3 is CASSLGLMHSGNTIYF. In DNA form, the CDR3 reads TGTGCCAGCAGCTTGGGTCTTATGCACTCTGGAAACACCATATATTTT.

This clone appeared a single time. CDR3 region: CASSLGATGTSADTQYF. In nucleotides, the CDR3 is TGCGCCAGCAGCTTGGGCGCTACCGGGACTAGCGCAGATACGCAGTATTTT. The genes are TRBV5-1 and TRBJ2-3, with 10 bases identical to TRBD2. Germline lookup yields CDR1 SGHRS and CDR2 YFSETQ. The CDR3 spans 17 residues. After removal of 0 bases from V and 4 bases from J, the junction contained 8 bases not matched to a gene. The whole variable domain, remainder taken from reference TRBV5-1 and TRBJ2-3, is KAGVTQTPRYLIKTRGQQVTLSCSPISGHRSVSWYQQTPGQGLQFLFEYFSETQRNKGNFPGRFSGRQFSNSRSEMNVSTLELGDSALYLCASSLGATGTSADTQYFGPGTRLTVL.

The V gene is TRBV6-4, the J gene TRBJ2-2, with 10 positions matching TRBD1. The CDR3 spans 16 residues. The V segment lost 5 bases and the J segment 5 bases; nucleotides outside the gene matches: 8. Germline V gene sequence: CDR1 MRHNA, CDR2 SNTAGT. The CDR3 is CASSRTGQGTTGELFF. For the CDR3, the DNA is TGTGCCAGCAGTCGGACGGGACAGGGGACGACCGGGGAGCTGTTTTTT.

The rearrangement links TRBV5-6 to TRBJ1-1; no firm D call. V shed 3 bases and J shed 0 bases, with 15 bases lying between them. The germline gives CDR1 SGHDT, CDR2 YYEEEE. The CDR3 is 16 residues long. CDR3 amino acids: CASSSTVGNMNTEAFF. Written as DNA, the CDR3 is TGTGCCAGCAGCTCTACAGTGGGGAACATGAACACTGAAGCTTTCTTT.

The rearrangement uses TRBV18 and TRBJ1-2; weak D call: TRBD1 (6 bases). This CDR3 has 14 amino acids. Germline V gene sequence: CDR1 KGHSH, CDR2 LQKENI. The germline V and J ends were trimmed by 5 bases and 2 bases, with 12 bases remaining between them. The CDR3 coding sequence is TGTGCCAGCTCATCGTCCACAGGGAACTATGGCTACACCTTC. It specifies CASSSSTGNYGYTF.

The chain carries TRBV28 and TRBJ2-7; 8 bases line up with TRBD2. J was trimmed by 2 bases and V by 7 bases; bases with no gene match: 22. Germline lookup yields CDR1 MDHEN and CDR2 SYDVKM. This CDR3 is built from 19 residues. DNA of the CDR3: TGTGCCAGCAACCCTACCCAGGGTTTTAGCGGGATTATTGCCTACGAGCAGTACTTC. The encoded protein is CASNPTQGFSGIIAYEQYF.

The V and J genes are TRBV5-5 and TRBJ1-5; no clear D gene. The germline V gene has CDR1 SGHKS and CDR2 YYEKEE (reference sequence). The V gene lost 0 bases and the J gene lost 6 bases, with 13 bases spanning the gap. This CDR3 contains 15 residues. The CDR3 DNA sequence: TGTGCCAGCAGCTTGGGATCGGGGATTGGTCAGCCCCAGCATTTT. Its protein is CASSLGSGIGQPQHF.

The CDR3 region is CASSRSGGQPQHF. For the CDR3, the DNA is TGTGCCAGTAGTAGGTCAGGGGGTCAGCCCCAGCATTTT. The chain employs TRBV19 and TRBJ1-5; 7 positions match TRBD1. Per germline, CDR1 LNHDA and CDR2 SQIVND (reference sequence). This CDR3 contains 13 residues. J gave up 6 bases and V 4 bases, and 3 bases lay outside the gene matches.

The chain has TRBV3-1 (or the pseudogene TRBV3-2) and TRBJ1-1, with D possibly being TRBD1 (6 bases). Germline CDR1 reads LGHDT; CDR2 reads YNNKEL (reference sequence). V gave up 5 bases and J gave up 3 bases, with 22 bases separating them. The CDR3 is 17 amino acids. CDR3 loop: CASSSENTGSGDTEAFF. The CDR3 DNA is TGTGCCAGCAGCTCCGAAAACACAGGTTCAGGGGACACTGAAGCTTTCTTT.

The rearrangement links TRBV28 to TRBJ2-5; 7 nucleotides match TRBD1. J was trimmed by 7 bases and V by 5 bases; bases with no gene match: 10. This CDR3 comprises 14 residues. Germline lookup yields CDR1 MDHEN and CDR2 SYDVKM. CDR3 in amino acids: CASSLGTASGTQYF. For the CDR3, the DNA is TGTGCCAGCAGTCTAGGGACAGCCTCGGGGACCCAGTACTTC.

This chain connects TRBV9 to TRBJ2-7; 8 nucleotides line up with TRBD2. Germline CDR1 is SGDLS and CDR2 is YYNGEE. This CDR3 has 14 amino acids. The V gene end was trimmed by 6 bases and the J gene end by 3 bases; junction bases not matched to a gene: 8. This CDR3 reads CASTRGSGSYEQYF. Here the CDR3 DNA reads TGTGCCAGCACCCGTGGGAGCGGGAGCTACGAGCAGTACTTC.

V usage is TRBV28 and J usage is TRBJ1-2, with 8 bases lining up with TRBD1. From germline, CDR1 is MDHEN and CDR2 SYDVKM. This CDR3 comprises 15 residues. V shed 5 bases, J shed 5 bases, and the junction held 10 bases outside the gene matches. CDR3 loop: CASSPPDRVNYGYTF. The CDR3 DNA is TGTGCCAGCAGTCCCCCGGACAGGGTGAATTATGGCTACACCTTC.

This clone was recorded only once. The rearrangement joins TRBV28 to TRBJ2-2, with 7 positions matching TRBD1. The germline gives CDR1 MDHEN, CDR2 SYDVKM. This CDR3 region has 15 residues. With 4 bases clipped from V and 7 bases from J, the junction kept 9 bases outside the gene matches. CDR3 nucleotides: TGTGCCAGCAGTTCGTACAGGGGACGTCGCGGGGAGCTGTTTTTT. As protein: CASSSYRGRRGELFF.

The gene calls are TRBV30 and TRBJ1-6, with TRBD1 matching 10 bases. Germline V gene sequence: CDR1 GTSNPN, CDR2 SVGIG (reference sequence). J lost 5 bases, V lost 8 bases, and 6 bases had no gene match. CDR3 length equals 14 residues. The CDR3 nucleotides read TGTGCCCAGGGGACAGGGGCTAATAATTCACCCCTCCACTTT. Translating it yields CAQGTGANNSPLHF.

The CDR3 coding sequence is TGTGCCAGCAGTTCCTTGAGCAAGTTCAATCGGTACTACGAGCAGTACTTC. Translated, it gives CASSSLSKFNRYYEQYF. The chain is built from TRBV28 and TRBJ2-7, with D uncertain. This CDR3 is 17 amino acids long. Trimming took off 4 bases at V and 3 bases at J, with 22 bases between the two ends. Per the germline V gene, CDR1 is MDHEN and CDR2 is SYDVKM. Drawing the rest from reference TRBV28 and TRBJ2-7, the complete variable domain is DVKVTQSSRYLVKRTGEKVFLECVQDMDHENMFWYRQDPGLGLRLIYFSYDVKMKEKGDIPEGYSVSREKKERFSLILESASTNQTSMYLCASSSLSKFNRYYEQYFGPGTRLTVT.

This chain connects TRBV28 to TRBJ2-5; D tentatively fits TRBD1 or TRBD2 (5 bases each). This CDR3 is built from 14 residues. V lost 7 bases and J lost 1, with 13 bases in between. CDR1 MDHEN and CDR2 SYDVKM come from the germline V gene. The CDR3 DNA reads TGTGCCAGCATCCCTGGGACGGTCCAAGAGACCCAGTACTTC. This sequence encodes CASIPGTVQETQYF.

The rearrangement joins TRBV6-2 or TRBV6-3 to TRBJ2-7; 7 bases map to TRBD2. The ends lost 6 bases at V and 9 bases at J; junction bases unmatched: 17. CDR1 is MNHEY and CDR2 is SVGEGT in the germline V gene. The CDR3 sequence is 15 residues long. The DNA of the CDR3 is TGTGCCAGCAGCCCCCATCTGCGTGGCGGGAGATGGCAGTACTTC. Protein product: CASSPHLRGGRWQYF.

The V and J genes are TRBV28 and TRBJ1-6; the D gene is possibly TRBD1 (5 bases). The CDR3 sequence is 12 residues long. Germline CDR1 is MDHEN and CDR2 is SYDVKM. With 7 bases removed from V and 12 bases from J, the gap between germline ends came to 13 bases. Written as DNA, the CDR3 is TGTGCCAGCACTAACAGGATGGAACCCCTCCACTTT. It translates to CASTNRMEPLHF.

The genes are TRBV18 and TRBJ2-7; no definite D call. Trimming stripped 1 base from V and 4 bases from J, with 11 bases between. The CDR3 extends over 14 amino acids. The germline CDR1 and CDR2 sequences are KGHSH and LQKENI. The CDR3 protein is CASSPQAGSYEQYF. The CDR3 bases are TGTGCCAGCTCACCACAGGCAGGTTCTTACGAGCAGTACTTC. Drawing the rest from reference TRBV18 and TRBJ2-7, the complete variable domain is NAGVMQNPRHLVRRRGQEARLRCSPMKGHSHVYWYRQLPEEGLKFMVYLQKENIIDESGMPKERFSAEFPKEGPSILRIQQVVRGDSAAYFCASSPQAGSYEQYFGPGTRLTVT.

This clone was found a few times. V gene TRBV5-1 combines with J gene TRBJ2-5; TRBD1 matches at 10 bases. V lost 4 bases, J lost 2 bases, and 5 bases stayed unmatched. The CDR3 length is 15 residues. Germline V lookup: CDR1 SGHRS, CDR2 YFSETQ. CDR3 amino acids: CASSAPDRGQETQYF. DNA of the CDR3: TGCGCCAGCAGCGCGCCGGACAGGGGGCAAGAGACCCAGTACTTC.

The CDR3 DNA reads as TGTGCCAGCAGTACACCTTCCGAAGATCCCTACGAGCAGTACTTC. Translation gives CASSTPSEDPYEQYF. The chain carries TRBV6-5 and TRBJ2-7; no firm D call. From germline, CDR1 is MNHEY and CDR2 SVGAGI. CDR3 size: 15 residues. V was trimmed by 5 bases and J by 2 bases, leaving 16 bases between them.

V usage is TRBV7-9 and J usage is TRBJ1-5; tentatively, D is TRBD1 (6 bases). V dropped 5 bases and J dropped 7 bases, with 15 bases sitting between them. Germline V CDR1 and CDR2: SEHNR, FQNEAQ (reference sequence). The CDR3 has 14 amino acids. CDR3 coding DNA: TGTGCCAGCAGCCACACAGGGTTGGGACAGCCCCAGCATTTT. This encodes CASSHTGLGQPQHF.

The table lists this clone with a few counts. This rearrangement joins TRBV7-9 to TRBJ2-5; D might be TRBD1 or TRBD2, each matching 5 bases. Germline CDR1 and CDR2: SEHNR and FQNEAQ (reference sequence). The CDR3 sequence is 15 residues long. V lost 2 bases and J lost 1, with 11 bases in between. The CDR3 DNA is TGTGCCAGCAGCTTAAGGCAGGGAGCCCAAGAGACCCAGTACTTC. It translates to CASSLRQGAQETQYF.

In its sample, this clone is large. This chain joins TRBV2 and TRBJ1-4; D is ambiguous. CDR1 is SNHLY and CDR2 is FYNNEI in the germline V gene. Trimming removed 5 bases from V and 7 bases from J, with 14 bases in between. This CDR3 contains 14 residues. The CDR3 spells CASSRTALAEKLFF. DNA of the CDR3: TGTGCCAGCAGTAGGACGGCGTTAGCTGAAAAACTGTTTTTT.